Below are 27 T cell receptor beta chains sequenced from a single sample in a study of blood T cell repertoires in COVID-19. Profiling relied on immunoSEQ multiplex PCR, and the TCRdb table lists in-frame clones only, not all of them. The sample contains a few hundred thousand clones, about 80% of which appear only once. Sequenced material: peripheral blood. The receptor source for this set is a man older than 75 with acute or convalescent COVID-19.

The CDR3 here is CASNTRNTEAFF. The CDR3 nucleotides read TGTGCCAGCAATACAAGGAACACTGAAGCTTTCTTT. The genes are TRBV6-5 and TRBJ1-1, with D uncertain. CDR3 length equals 12 residues. CDR1 MNHEY and CDR2 SVGAGI come from the germline V gene. Trimming cost V 7 bases and J 1 base, with 7 bases left between them.

The chain employs TRBV18 and TRBJ1-1; 7 bases fit TRBD1. The length of the CDR3 is 13 residues. The V gene's germline CDR1 is KGHSH and CDR2 LQKENI. J lost 7 bases, V lost 5 bases, and 7 bases had no gene match. The CDR3: CASSSRQGGEAFF. CDR3 DNA sequence: TGTGCCAGCTCATCGCGACAGGGTGGTGAAGCTTTCTTT.

The rearrangement links TRBV5-1 to TRBJ2-6; no clear D gene. The V gene lost 2 bases and the J gene lost 3 bases, with 9 bases spanning the gap. The V gene's germline CDR1 is SGHRS and CDR2 YFSETQ. The CDR3 consists of 15 residues. CDR3 protein: CASSFLSGGANVLTF. The CDR3 region has the DNA TGCGCCAGCAGCTTTCTGTCCGGTGGGGCCAACGTCCTGACTTTC.

The V and J genes are TRBV18 and TRBJ2-5; TRBD1 might be the D (5 bases). Trimming took off 3 bases at V and 3 bases at J, with 5 bases between the two ends. This CDR3 region has 12 residues. In germline, CDR1 is KGHSH, CDR2 LQKENI. Here the CDR3 reads CASSPTEETQYF. CDR3 in DNA: TGTGCCAGCTCACCGACAGAAGAGACCCAGTACTTC.

CDR3 amino acids: CASRSGTGRSYGYTF. CDR3 nucleotides: TGTGCCAGCAGATCGGGGACAGGCAGATCCTATGGCTACACCTTC. The chain uses TRBV6-5 and TRBJ1-2, with 8 bases lining up with TRBD1. The CDR3 loop spans 15 amino acids. Germline V gene lookup returns CDR1 MNHEY and CDR2 SVGAGI. V lost 6 bases and J lost 4; bases outside the gene matches: 10.

This sequence joins TRBV5-1 and TRBJ2-2; D is possibly TRBD2 (8 bases). V lost 4 bases and J lost 0, with 13 bases in between. The length of the CDR3 is 16 residues. From germline, CDR1 is SGHRS and CDR2 YFSETQ. The CDR3 loop reads CASSHSGTANTGELFF. The CDR3 DNA reads as TGCGCCAGCAGCCATAGCGGGACAGCGAACACCGGGGAGCTGTTTTTT.

The chain links TRBV19 to TRBJ1-4; 9 bases agree with TRBD1. Per germline, CDR1 LNHDA and CDR2 SQIVND (reference sequence). This CDR3 contains 15 residues. J gave up 11 bases and V 3 bases, and 10 bases lay outside the gene matches. The CDR3 region has the DNA TGTGCCAGTAGTATTAGCCCCGGACAGGGGAATAAACTGTTTTTT. It yields the protein CASSISPGQGNKLFF.

This chain joins TRBV21-1 and TRBJ2-7; the table assigns TRBD2, which was not confirmed against the DNA. TRBV21-1 is labeled a pseudogene. This CDR3 is built from 12 residues. CDR3 region: CAAGGCCWEQYF. The CDR3 DNA reads TGTGCCGCCGGGGGGTGTTGTTGGGAGCAGTACTTC.

This chain connects TRBV6-6 to TRBJ1-5; D unclear. V lost 0 bases, J lost 4 bases, and 7 bases lay in between. This CDR3 region has 14 residues. Per the germline V gene, CDR1 is MNHNY and CDR2 is SVGAGI (reference sequence). The CDR3 spells CASSYSAVNQPQHF. CDR3 nucleotide sequence: TGTGCCAGCAGTTACTCGGCAGTTAATCAGCCCCAGCATTTT.

V gene TRBV11-2 combines with J gene TRBJ1-2, with D possibly being TRBD1 (5 bases). CDR1 and CDR2 from the germline V gene are SGHAT and FQNNGV. With 0 bases removed from V and 4 bases from J, the gap between germline ends came to 9 bases. There are 14 residues in the CDR3. DNA of the CDR3: TGTGCCAGCAGCTTAGAGATTGGGGCCTATGGCTACACCTTC. Translating gives CASSLEIGAYGYTF.

This chain links TRBV4-1 with TRBJ2-7, with D tentatively TRBD1 (5 bases). This CDR3 has 18 amino acids. V was pared by 3 bases and J by 2 bases, with 23 bases between. Germline V lookup: CDR1 MGHRA, CDR2 YSYEKL. For the CDR3, the DNA is TGCGCCAGCAGCCACTTGAAGAGTTTTGGGAAGGGGCCCTACGAGCAGTACTTC. This gives the protein CASSHLKSFGKGPYEQYF.

CDR3: CASTRGPGEAVNQPQHF. In DNA, the CDR3 is TGTGCCAGTACCAGAGGTCCCGGGGAGGCCGTAAATCAGCCCCAGCATTTT. V is TRBV19 and J is TRBJ1-5; no definite D call. V was pared by 7 bases and J by 4 bases, with 23 bases between. CDR1 is LNHDA, CDR2 SQIVND, per germline (reference sequence). The CDR3 spans 17 residues.

The chain links TRBV6-5 to TRBJ2-3; 7 bases are shared with TRBD1. J gave up 2 bases and V 5 bases, and 4 bases lay outside the gene matches. The CDR3 loop spans 14 amino acids. Germline V gene data show CDR1 as MNHEY and CDR2 as SVGAGI. The CDR3 spells CASSRDSSTDTQYF. CDR3 DNA sequence: TGTGCCAGCAGTCGGGACAGCTCCACAGATACGCAGTATTTT.

The CDR3 bases are TGTGCCAGTAGTATTGAGGTACCTCAGCCCCAGCATTTT. Translating it yields CASSIEVPQPQHF. The chain employs TRBV19 and TRBJ1-5, with D hard to call. V was pared by 3 bases and J by 6 bases, with 9 bases between. Germline values: CDR1 LNHDA, CDR2 SQIVND (reference sequence). This CDR3 has 13 amino acids.

This chain's CDR3 is CASSQFSRGLVYGYTF. DNA for the CDR3: TGTGCCAGCAGCCAATTCAGCAGGGGATTGGTCTATGGCTACACCTTC. The rearrangement uses TRBV4-2 and TRBJ1-2, with D tentatively TRBD1 (6 bases). Germline CDR1 is LGHNA and CDR2 is YNFKEQ. This CDR3 has 16 residues. Trimming shortened V by 2 bases and J by 4 bases, and 17 bases separated the two germline ends.

This clone has a single count. The chain has TRBV27 and TRBJ2-1; tentative D call: TRBD1 (5 bases). This CDR3 has 15 amino acids. Trimming took 2 bases from V and 10 from J, leaving 18 bases between them. Germline values: CDR1 MNHEY, CDR2 SMNVEV (reference sequence). CDR3 DNA: TGTGCCAGCAGTTTAGGGGTTGGTGGGGCGCGCGAGCAGTTCTTC. This gives the protein CASSLGVGGAREQFF.

The rearrangement uses TRBV10-3 and TRBJ2-7; D perhaps matches TRBD1 (6 bases). V dropped 8 bases and J dropped 3 bases, with 17 bases sitting between them. CDR3 size: 14 residues. CDR1 ENHRY and CDR2 SYGVKD come from the germline V gene. Written as DNA, the CDR3 is TGTGCCATCGGAAGAGGGCAGGGGAACTACGAGCAGTACTTC. This sequence encodes CAIGRGQGNYEQYF.

The chain uses TRBV5-8 and TRBJ2-6, with D uncertain. Trimming took off 0 bases at V and 1 base at J, with 8 bases between the two ends. Germline-derived CDR1 and CDR2 are SGHTS and YDEGEE. This CDR3 comprises 16 residues. The CDR3 nucleotides are TGTGCCAGCAGCTTGGCGGGTGGGTCTGGGGCCAACGTCCTGACTTTC. Translating it yields CASSLAGGSGANVLTF.

The chain is built from TRBV2 and TRBJ1-6, with a weak D call TRBD1 (5 bases). The CDR3 covers 14 residues. Trimming took off 2 bases at V and 8 bases at J, with 10 bases between the two ends. Germline V gene lookup returns CDR1 SNHLY and CDR2 FYNNEI. CDR3 sequence reads: CASSESARDSPLHF. The CDR3, as DNA: TGTGCCAGCAGTGAAAGTGCCAGGGATTCACCCCTCCACTTT.

The gene calls are TRBV2 and TRBJ1-2; 8 bases map to TRBD1. The germline V gene has CDR1 SNHLY and CDR2 FYNNEI. The CDR3 totals 14 residues. The junction had 11 bases not matched to a gene; V was cut back by 4 bases and J by 10 bases. The CDR3: CASSVKDQGAVYTF. The CDR3, as DNA: TGTGCCAGCAGTGTAAAGGATCAGGGGGCGGTCTACACCTTC. The full variable domain, with the rest looked up from reference TRBV2 and TRBJ1-2, is EPEVTQTPSHQVTQMGQEVILRCVPISNHLYFYWYRQILGQKVEFLVSFYNNEISEKSEIFDDQFSVERPDGSNFTLKIRSTKLEDSAMYFCASSVKDQGAVYTFGSGTRLTVV.

This chain joins TRBV11-3 and TRBJ2-1, with D perhaps TRBD1 (6 bases). The V gene's germline CDR1 is SGHNT and CDR2 YENEEA. The V end lost 0 bases, the J end lost 7 bases, and 13 bases lay between the germline ends. This CDR3 region has 15 residues. The CDR3 region has the DNA TGTGCCAGCAGCTTAGATGGACAGATCAGGAATGAGCAGTTCTTC. It specifies CASSLDGQIRNEQFF. Variable domain in full (rest from reference TRBV11-3 and TRBJ2-1): EAGVVQSPRYKIIEKKQPVAFWCNPISGHNTLYWYLQNLGQGPELLIRYENEEAVDDSQLPKDRFSAERLKGVDSTLKIQPAELGDSAVYLCASSLDGQIRNEQFFGPGTRLTVL.

The chain links TRBV24-1 to TRBJ2-4, with 7 bases matching TRBD2. V dropped 4 bases and J dropped 4; count of bases not matched to a gene: 3. The germline V gene has CDR1 KGHDR and CDR2 SFDVKD. CDR3 length equals 14 residues. The CDR3: CATSDVGGKNIQYF. The CDR3 coding sequence is TGTGCCACCAGTGACGTGGGAGGGAAAAACATTCAGTACTTC.

The chain couples TRBV7-9 to TRBJ1-3; unclear D gene. Trimming removed 0 bases from V and 4 bases from J, with 7 bases in between. Germline V lookup: CDR1 SEHNR, CDR2 FQNEAQ (reference sequence). The CDR3 covers 14 residues. The CDR3 loop is CASSLASGGNTIYF. The CDR3 nucleotides are TGTGCCAGCAGCTTAGCCTCGGGAGGAAACACCATATATTTT.

The gene calls are TRBV14 and TRBJ2-7; 8 bases are a match to TRBD1. The CDR3 consists of 16 residues. Trimming took 0 bases from V and 3 from J; bases not matched to a gene: 7. Germline loops: CDR1 SGHDN, CDR2 FVKESK. As DNA, the CDR3 is TGTGCCAGCAGCCAAGATCGGTCAGGGGGCCTCTACGAGCAGTACTTC. This sequence encodes CASSQDRSGGLYEQYF.

This sequence joins TRBV7-8 and TRBJ2-2; 12 nucleotides match TRBD2. This CDR3 is built from 18 residues. Looked up from germline, CDR1 is SGHVS and CDR2 is FQNEAQ. J gave up 1 base and V 5 bases, and 8 bases lay outside the gene matches. In DNA form, the CDR3 reads TGTGCCAGCAGCAGAGGACTAGCGGGACCAAGGAACACCGGGGAGCTGTTTTTT. Translating it yields CASSRGLAGPRNTGELFF.

The genes are TRBV11-2 and TRBJ2-2; 12 bases fit TRBD2. V was pared by 5 bases and J by 0 bases, with 7 bases of the junction left unmatched. The length of the CDR3 is 18 residues. Germline V CDR1 and CDR2: SGHAT, FQNNGV. CDR3 sequence: CASSTWTSGVANTGELFF. The CDR3 DNA follows: TGTGCCAGCAGCACCTGGACTAGCGGGGTAGCGAACACCGGGGAGCTGTTTTTT.

The rearrangement links TRBV3-1 (or the pseudogene TRBV3-2) to TRBJ1-1, with TRBD1 matching over 8 bases. Trimming at V came to 3 bases and at J to 2 bases, leaving 5 bases not matched to a gene. The CDR3 covers 15 residues. CDR1 and CDR2 (germline): LGHDT, YNNKEL (reference sequence). The CDR3 nucleotides are TGTGCCAGCAGCCACTCGGACAGGGCCAACACTGAAGCTTTCTTT. It is translated as CASSHSDRANTEAFF.